Here is one T cell receptor beta chain with its context. The CDR3 runs to 17 residues. V was shortened by 0 bases and J by 4 bases, with 18 bases between the two germline ends. CDR1 is MGHRA, CDR2 YSYEKL, per germline. The data stem from a study of blood T cell repertoires in COVID-19. As for the study in general: Samples came from the United States, Italy and Spain, spanning acute and convalescent COVID-19.

Using immunoSEQ multiplex PCR, the repertoire was profiled, and TCRdb retains in-frame clones only, with some absent. The sample has approximately 120,000 clones, over 75% seen once. This TCR came from a woman aged 45 to 65 with acute or convalescent COVID-19. The specimen was peripheral blood. V usage is TRBV4-1 and J usage is TRBJ1-2; D not resolved. This CDR3 is CASSQDIGGSAGYGYTF. The CDR3 DNA reads as TGCGCCAGCAGCCAAGATATCGGAGGGTCGGCGGGCTATGGCTACACCTTC.